This note documents a single TCR beta chain sequence. The target of this receptor is not known. To amplify TRB rearrangements, a touch-down multiplex PCR protocol was run with the TRB-A and TRB-B primer pools combined in a single tube. Two consecutive PCR reactions with Phusion HS II polymerase added Illumina adapters and sample indices to the amplicons. Amplicons were gel-purified with the NucleoSpin Gel and PCR Clean-up kit, then quantified by Qubit and quality-checked on an Agilent 2100 Bioanalyzer. Sequencing of the libraries was done on an Illumina MiSeq with paired-end, single-indexed, 600-cycle runs. As for how the authors treated the data: MiXCR version 2.1.12, together with the default MiXCR reference library, was used to align and assemble the TRB reads. Each unique CDR3 nucleotide sequence defined a clone, and only productive sequences with at least two reads were analysed. To assess repertoire diversity, an R script computed alpha-parameterized diversity profiles (alpha 0 to 5), which included the Shannon (alpha 1) and Simpson (alpha 2) indices. Combinatorial TRB VJ usage was calculated with the tcR package and was compared between cohorts by principal component analysis performed with ade4. Using GLIPH, TCRbeta CDR3s were clustered on pairs of cohorts matched for age and read depth, and a Wilcoxon test was used to compare cluster frequencies. After reprocessing by TCRdb, each CDR3 protein sequence is one entry, and no DNA is given. For this entry, the V and J calls and clone size follow TCRdb and not the study's own pipeline. The data table for this sample lists under 14,000 distinct CDR3 sequences. The top ten clones comprise 33% of the sample.

The sample belongs to a study of T cell clusters in autoimmune cytopenias (dated by TCRdb to about 2019). Looking at the study overall: A mean age of approximately 50 years and a median age of about 59 years were recorded for the healthy donor controls, of whom about 55% of the roughly 45 were female. The median TRB sequencing depth was around 50,000 reads per sample, and the median number of distinct TRB clonotypes was about 2,200 per sample. Peripheral blood TRB and IGH repertoires were sequenced in autoimmune cytopenia patients at active disease and during treatment follow-up, alongside healthy, CLL and autoimmune hepatitis controls. The study was designed to test whether a disease-specific immune repertoire signature usable as a blood-based biomarker is carried by autoimmune cytopenia patients. Controls were 20 to 30 age-matched healthy donors for primary cytopenia and around 13 age-matched CLL patients for secondary cytopenia. Autoimmune hepatitis repertoires were compared against fewer than 30 age- and sex-matched healthy donors.

Each sample's TRB amplification started from approximately 250 ng of peripheral blood genomic DNA, which corresponds to 38,000 or so genome equivalents. Study-wide findings and limitations: Compared with active autoimmune hepatitis patients, healthy donors had almost three times as many exclusive TRB clusters, a finding consistent with an autoimmunity-wide signature. The TRB repertoire shifts, including less even repertoires in secondary cytopenia and CLL, mostly reflected lymphoma bias and not autoimmunity. In the comparison of secondary cytopenia with CLL, no cluster-lack signature showed up, apparently because the dominant lymphoma-associated repertoire masked the signature. The T cell clusters were defined only in silico, and the functional role of the clusters still needed to be validated experimentally. GLIPH results suggested that primary autoimmune cytopenia patients were missing physiological T cell clusters, with around 51 clusters found only in healthy donors compared with some 17 found only in patients.

The germline V gene (reference sequence) supplies CDR1 MNHNY and CDR2 SVGAGI. From its cysteine to its phenylalanine, the CDR3 spans 16 amino acids. No DNA sequence is on record. The same sample was also used in a study of T cell repertoires in aging, cancer and after chemotherapy. According to the second study: Six donor age groups were covered, ranging from 30 or younger up to 70 or older, and each group contained at least three individuals. TCR repertoires from healthy donor controls were recorded over periods of several months to years and showed clear clonal overlap between repeated samplings. Roughly 9.6 million TCR reads were contained in the full dataset. Significantly lower blood TCR diversity and higher clonality were observed in untreated patients with hematological or solid cancers than in age-matched healthy donors. In healthy donors, the decline in TCR diversity with age was mainly explained by loss of richness, whereas in cancer patients loss of evenness was also found to contribute. In both cancer cohorts, the median generation probability rose over the chemotherapy interval, which suggests that the repertoire was reconstituted through rebound thymic output. The authors noted that the repertoire data do not allow conclusions about immunological memory after chemotherapy. Peripheral blood TCR beta repertoires from healthy donors and cancer patients were profiled to examine immunoaging and T cell reconstitution after chemotherapy. The cohort comprised over 200 cancer patients, 94 with hematological and approximately 120 with solid cancers, plus 95 healthy donors as a reference group. MiXCR versions 2.12 and 3.0.5 were used to process the TRB sequences. Repertoire metrics included Shannon diversity, evenness, clonality (one minus evenness), and alpha-parameterized diversity profiles from alpha 0 to 5. The IGoR algorithm was used to calculate generation probabilities for clones in the paired samples taken before and after chemotherapy.

Specimen: peripheral blood. The origin of this receptor is a human donor in good health. The chain is assembled from TRBV6-6 and TRBJ2-2; TCRdb selects TRBD2, and the lack of DNA leaves this call unchecked. The encoded CDR3 is CASSALAGGPTRELFF.